This T cell receptor beta chain was captured in a study of blood T cell repertoires in COVID-19 (dated by TCRdb to about 2020). Regarding the complete study: Samples covering the acute and convalescent phases of COVID-19 were provided by collaborators in the United States, Italy and Spain. The prospective study material was composed of cDNA or gDNA derived from T cells, B-cell-depleted T cells, or PBMCs. Deeply sampled blood TCRbeta repertoires from subjects exposed to, actively infected with, or recovered from COVID-19 were included in the dataset. The repertoires were released in a freely available public database intended as a resource for research on the immune response to SARS-CoV-2. The samples were drawn from the first 160 participants of the ongoing ImmuneRACE study and from more than 1,000 subjects provided by 6 global collaborators. A de-identified subject ID, COVID-19 status, age in years and sex were almost always included in the sample metadata. HLA class I and class II types, where available, came from metadata supplied by the sample provider rather than from assay-based typing.

The immunoSEQ Assay, a bias-controlled multiplex PCR, was used to amplify TCRbeta CDR3 regions from genomic DNA. The original pipeline was this. The number of nucleated cells in each sample was estimated by amplification of reference gene primers within the assay. Sequence reads were collapsed and filtered to measure the absolute abundance of every unique TCRbeta CDR3 rearrangement. For each sample, productive Simpson clonality was calculated as the square root of Simpson's diversity index over productive rearrangements. What TCRdb holds here is the immuneACCESS table cut down to in-frame rearrangements. Part of the clones is not present; checked against another copy, under half of the missing clones reflect an unresolved V gene, and the others are unexplained. D and trimming were read from the DNA, whereas the V and J calls and clone size are those reported in that table. The sample profile shows around 140,000 clones; over 80% of them were found once. The top ten clones comprise under 10% of the sample.

General conclusions and limits of the study: The quantity of clinical and demographic metadata differed by source and by participant and was supplied without curation.

CDR1 and CDR2 are drawn from the germline V gene: SGHRS, YFSETQ. From the cysteine through the phenylalanine, the CDR3 covers 14 amino acids. Only the CDR3 region is kept as DNA, spanning 42 bases read in frame from base 1. V is clipped by 4 bases and J by 6 bases, and the sequence between their germline boundaries is 16 bases long. Turning to this clone: Its antigen has not been determined. Base quality data are lacking; no much larger clone is found one base away.

In Seattle, one collaborating source enrolled patients while the infection was active and tracked those patients longitudinally over the course of disease. The collaborating institutions used their own protocols to collect whole blood in K2EDTA tubes. For TCRbeta analysis, collaborators shipped samples as frozen whole blood, isolated PBMCs, or DNA extracted from either of those sample types. The sequenced sample consisted of peripheral blood. The rearrangement joined TRBV5-1 to TRBJ1-2; the D segment could be TRBD1, given 5 matching bases. This TCR derives from a man aged 25-40 years with COVID-19, enrolled during active disease. The CDR3 region has the sequence CASSPTRDSNGYTF. At the DNA level, the sequence is TGCGCCAGCAGCCCCACCCGCGACAGTAATGGCTACACCTTC.